This T cell receptor (beta chain) was sequenced in a study of blood T cell repertoires in COVID-19 (dated by TCRdb to 2018 to 2021). With regard to the full study: Samples covering the acute and convalescent phases of COVID-19 were provided by collaborators in the United States, Italy and Spain. The repertoires were made available in a free public database intended to serve as a resource for research on the immune response to SARS-CoV-2. The sample metadata nearly always contained a de-identified subject ID, COVID-19 status, age in years and sex. The dataset comprised deeply sampled blood TCRbeta repertoires from subjects exposed to, actively infected with, or recovered from COVID-19. The samples were drawn from the first 160 participants of the ongoing ImmuneRACE study and from more than 1,000 subjects provided by 6 global collaborators. Where available, HLA class I and class II types were obtained from metadata supplied by the sample provider rather than from assay-based typing. The prospective study material was composed of cDNA or gDNA derived from T cells, B-cell-depleted T cells, or PBMCs. Study-level results and caveats: How much clinical and demographic metadata was included differed by source and by participant, and the metadata was provided uncurated.

In the prospective study, participants were about 18 to 100 years old, resided in about two dozen geographic areas of the United States, and were enrolled through a virtual design. In the prospective study, cohorts were assigned on the basis of participant-reported clinical history obtained from a screening survey and a study questionnaire. ImmuneRACE Cohort 3 recovered participants were defined by two consecutive negative NP/OP PCR tests, healthcare professional clearance, or symptom resolution. In the prospective study, whole blood, serum and a nasopharyngeal or oropharyngeal swab were collected from each participant by mobile phlebotomists. Over a roughly 2-month period, participants in the prospective study had the option of providing additional blood draws and questionnaires. Blood samples from the prospective study were shipped frozen or at room temperature prior to DNA extraction. CDR1 is given as SGHAT and CDR2 as FQNNGV, both from the germline V gene. Ends trimmed: V by 1 base, J by 0 bases; bases unmatched to a gene: 5. There are 17 amino acids in the CDR3, from cysteine to phenylalanine inclusive. The sequence is cut down to CDR3 DNA, 51 bases in frame from base 1.

As to this clone: No cognate antigen has been identified for it. There are no base qualities to consult, and no much larger clone falls within one base.

TCRbeta CDR3 regions were amplified from genomic DNA using the immunoSEQ Assay, a bias-controlled multiplex PCR. Per the authors' processing: Nucleated cell counts per sample were estimated from amplification of reference gene primers within the assay. To quantify the absolute abundance of each unique TCRbeta CDR3 rearrangement, sequence reads were collapsed and filtered. For each sample, productive Simpson clonality was calculated as the square root of Simpson's diversity index over productive rearrangements. TCRdb took this table from immuneACCESS and kept in-frame rearrangements with V and J called. Such tables lack part of the clones; where checked against another copy, unresolved V genes explain under half of the gap, and the rest is unexplained. V and J calls and clone size are copied from that table; D and trimming were computed from the DNA. The sample data list about 410,000 clones, and about 90% of these were observed just once. The ten largest clones add up to approximately 0.55% of the sample.

Sequencing input: PBMCs or T cells enriched from blood (not recorded which). The receptor was derived from a man younger than 30 who had recovered from COVID-19. The chain links TRBV11-2 with TRBJ2-1; 8 central nucleotides agree with TRBD2. The CDR3 in this case is CASSLGPSGGSYNEQFF. Here is the DNA: TGTGCCAGCAGCTTAGGTCCCAGCGGGGGCTCCTACAATGAGCAGTTCTTC.